What follows are 29 T cell receptor beta chains derived from one specimen sequenced in a study of T cells in Graves' hyperthyroidism and ophthalmopathy. There were TCR beta CDR3 regions amplified from RNA transcripts. HTBI primers were employed in a first-round RT-PCR of the TCR CDR3. TCRdb processed the multiplex PCR reads anew with MiXCR; each CDR3 protein has one entry. The sample carries around 300,000 distinct CDR3 sequences, approximately 13% recorded once. The material sequenced was blood. These receptor sequences come from a woman aged 25 to 39 with Graves' hyperthyroidism.

V gene TRBV25-1 combines with J gene TRBJ2-7; D perhaps matches TRBD2 (6 bases). V was cut by 7 bases and J by 0 bases, with 13 bases left in between. The CDR3 has 14 amino acids. Germline values: CDR1 MGHDK, CDR2 SYGVNS. The CDR3 region has the DNA TGTGCCAGCACGGCGGAGGGCCGCTCCTACGAGCAGTACTTC. Protein product: CASTAEGRSYEQYF.

This clonotype was seen ten or more times. This chain joins TRBV7-3 and TRBJ2-3, with 7 bases identical to TRBD2. The CDR3 is made up of 15 amino acids. V gave up 3 bases and J gave up 4 bases; unmatched junction bases: 7. Germline V CDR1 and CDR2: SGHTA, FQGTGA. The CDR3 DNA sequence: TGTGCCAGCAGCTTGGGCGGGAGTACCCCAGATACGCAGTATTTT. This encodes CASSLGGSTPDTQYF.

The chain employs TRBV30 and TRBJ1-2, with D uncertain. V was clipped by 8 bases and J by 1 base, with 11 bases between them. The CDR3 is 12 residues long. Germline CDR1 and CDR2: GTSNPN and SVGIG (reference sequence). This CDR3 reads CASDRSNYGYTF. CDR3 DNA sequence: TGTGCCAGTGACCGGAGTAACTATGGCTACACCTTC.

This clonotype has at least ten counts. This chain uses TRBV7-9 with TRBJ2-5; 8 bases are shared with TRBD1. The CDR3 loop spans 14 amino acids. The junction had 7 bases not matched to a gene; V was cut back by 5 bases and J by 5 bases. Germline lookup yields CDR1 SEHNR and CDR2 FQNEAQ (reference sequence). This CDR3 reads CASSRLDRGETQYF. As DNA, the CDR3 is TGTGCCAGCAGCAGACTAGACAGGGGCGAGACCCAGTACTTC.

This chain uses TRBV5-1 with TRBJ2-1; D might be TRBD1 or TRBD2, each matching 5 bases. The CDR3 consists of 13 residues. Trimming cost V 5 bases and J 13 bases, with 19 bases left between them. Germline values: CDR1 SGHRS, CDR2 YFSETQ. DNA for the CDR3: TGCGCCAGCAGAACACCGCCCTTGGGACCACAGTTCTTC. Its protein product is CASRTPPLGPQFF.

This clonotype occurred a few times. The chain joins TRBV9 to TRBJ2-1; no clear D. The CDR3 spans 14 residues. Germline V CDR1 and CDR2: SGDLS, YYNGEE. V lost 3 bases and J 7 bases, leaving 14 bases between the germline ends. The CDR3 protein is CASSAQAQENEQFF. CDR3 coding DNA: TGTGCCAGCAGCGCTCAAGCGCAGGAGAATGAGCAGTTCTTC.

The J gene is TRBJ2-7, the V gene TRBV9; D is ambiguous. The CDR3 spans 13 residues. The V and J ends lost 0 bases and 0 bases respectively, with 4 bases between them. Germline CDR1 reads SGDLS; CDR2 reads YYNGEE. CDR3 nucleotide sequence: TGTGCCAGCAGCGTAGGGAGCTCCTACGAGCAGTACTTC. Translating gives CASSVGSSYEQYF.

Many counts were recorded for this clonotype. The chain employs TRBV27 and TRBJ2-7; D uncertain. Germline assignment: CDR1 MNHEY and CDR2 SMNVEV (reference sequence). This CDR3 is built from 14 residues. V was trimmed by 2 bases and J by 2 bases, leaving 10 bases between them. This chain's CDR3 is CASSLGNRPYEQYF. CDR3 in DNA: TGTGCCAGCAGTTTAGGAAATCGGCCCTACGAGCAGTACTTC.

This sequence joins TRBV20-1 and TRBJ2-3, with a tentative D call TRBD2 (7 bases). The V gene lost 1 base and the J gene lost 2 bases, with 16 bases spanning the gap. Germline CDR1 reads DFQATT; CDR2 reads SNEGSKA (reference sequence). CDR3 length: 16 amino acids. Here the CDR3 DNA reads TGCAGTGCTAGAGGGGAGGGGGACTACCACACAGATACGCAGTATTTT. Translating it yields CSARGEGDYHTDTQYF.

The chain couples TRBV19 to TRBJ2-7; TRBD2 might be the D (6 bases). The V and J ends lost 4 bases and 2 bases respectively, with 18 bases between them. CDR1 is LNHDA and CDR2 is SQIVND in the germline V gene (reference sequence). CDR3 length: 16 amino acids. The CDR3 loop is CASSSPTGTATYEQYF. CDR3 nucleotide sequence: TGTGCCAGTAGTAGCCCAACCGGGACTGCTACCTACGAGCAGTACTTC.

In its sample, this clonotype was seen a few times. V gene TRBV24-1 combines with J gene TRBJ2-3; the match to TRBD2 covers 10 bases. The length of the CDR3 is 16 residues. The V segment lost 4 bases and the J segment 4 bases; nucleotides outside the gene matches: 7. The germline V gene has CDR1 KGHDR and CDR2 SFDVKD. CDR3 sequence: CATSDRLAGVADTQYF. CDR3 DNA sequence: TGTGCCACCAGTGACCGCCTAGCGGGAGTGGCAGATACGCAGTATTTT.

There are a few counts of this clonotype. The chain recombines TRBV3-1 with TRBJ2-2; TRBD2 matches 8 bases. Losses at the gene ends were 4 bases for V and 7 bases for J; bases not matched to a gene: 11. Germline loops: CDR1 LGHDT, CDR2 YNNKEL (reference sequence). This CDR3 contains 16 residues. The DNA for the CDR3 is TGTGCCAGCAGCCTTCGGGGGGGGAGAGGGATCGGGGAGCTGTTTTTT. Translating gives CASSLRGGRGIGELFF.

The chain is built from TRBV28 and TRBJ2-4; 12 bases map to TRBD2. Germline CDR1 reads MDHEN; CDR2 reads SYDVKM. J was trimmed by 4 bases and V by 8 bases; bases with no gene match: 3. This CDR3 has 14 residues. The CDR3 nucleotides are TGTGCCAGCGGAACTAGCGGGGGGAAAAACATTCAGTACTTC. Its translation: CASGTSGGKNIQYF.

This clonotype has at least ten counts. The chain employs TRBV7-2 and TRBJ2-3; maybe TRBD2 (5 bases). The length of the CDR3 is 14 residues. The germline V gene encodes CDR1 SGHTA and CDR2 FQGNSA. V lost 1 base to trimming and J lost 5 bases, with 10 bases between them. The chain's CDR3 is CASSLVRELDTQYF. The DNA for the CDR3 is TGTGCCAGCAGCTTAGTTAGGGAGCTAGATACGCAGTATTTT.

This sequence joins TRBV7-3 and TRBJ2-5, with unresolved D. The CDR3 has 15 amino acids. Trimming left V 1 base short and J 5 bases short, with 14 bases between. Germline CDR1 and CDR2: SGHTA and FQGTGA. The CDR3 region is CASSLNNGLTETQYF. As DNA, the CDR3 is TGTGCCAGCAGCTTAAACAACGGGCTGACGGAGACCCAGTACTTC. The full variable domain, completed using reference TRBV7-3 and TRBJ2-5, is GAGVSQTPSNKVTEKGKYVELRCDPISGHTALYWYRQSLGQGPEFLIYFQGTGAADDSGLPNDRFFAVRPEGSVSTLKIQRTERGDSAVYLCASSLNNGLTETQYFGPGTRLLVL.

Ten or more counts support this clonotype. This chain connects TRBV11-2 to TRBJ1-5; 9 bases are a match to TRBD1. The CDR3 consists of 16 residues. V was pared by 3 bases and J by 6 bases, with 9 bases of the junction left unmatched. Per the germline V gene, CDR1 is SGHAT and CDR2 is FQNNGV. The CDR3 loop is CASSLGDRGKGQPQHF. The CDR3 DNA is TGTGCCAGCAGCTTGGGAGACAGGGGGAAGGGTCAGCCCCAGCATTTT. Together with reference TRBV11-2 and TRBJ1-5, the CDR3 gives the full variable domain: EAGVAQSPRYKIIEKRQSVAFWCNPISGHATLYWYQQILGQGPKLLIQFQNNGVVDDSQLPKDRFSAERLKGVDSTLKIQPAKLEDSAVYLCASSLGDRGKGQPQHFGDGTRLSIL.

This clonotype was observed many times. The chain recombines TRBV20-1 with TRBJ2-3; 7 bases line up with TRBD1. In germline, CDR1 is DFQATT, CDR2 SNEGSKA (reference sequence). The J segment lost 2 bases and the V segment lost 7 bases, leaving 6 bases of the junction unmatched. This CDR3 region has 13 residues. CDR3 region: CSVRTGTTDTQYF. CDR3 in DNA: TGCAGTGTTAGGACAGGAACCACAGATACGCAGTATTTT.

This clonotype has a handful of counts. The chain uses TRBV7-9 and TRBJ2-3, with D maybe TRBD2 (6 bases). This CDR3 contains 13 residues. CDR1 SEHNR and CDR2 FQNEAQ come from the germline V gene (reference sequence). Trimming cost V 2 bases and J 8 bases, with 11 bases left between them. CDR3 sequence reads: CASSLLGTFTQYF. CDR3 coding DNA: TGTGCCAGCAGCTTATTGGGGACTTTTACGCAGTATTTT.

This clonotype has a count of ten or more. V usage is TRBV24-1 and J usage is TRBJ2-7; D possibly uses TRBD1 or TRBD2 (5 bases each). The V end was cut by 9 bases, the J end by 2 bases, with 19 bases between. Germline values: CDR1 KGHDR, CDR2 SFDVKD. The CDR3 loop spans 15 amino acids. The CDR3 protein is CATLPGRLIPYEQYF. The CDR3 region has the DNA TGTGCCACCCTACCGGGACGGCTGATCCCCTACGAGCAGTACTTC.

The rearrangement uses TRBV4-1 and TRBJ2-1; 9 nucleotides align to TRBD2. The CDR3 sequence is 15 residues long. J lost 6 bases, V lost 1 base, and 4 bases had no gene match. CDR1 MGHRA and CDR2 YSYEKL come from the germline V gene. This CDR3 is CASSQVLAGLNEQFF. CDR3 bases: TGCGCCAGCAGCCAAGTCCTAGCGGGACTCAATGAGCAGTTCTTC.

This clonotype was seen repeatedly, ten times or more. The V and J genes are TRBV28 and TRBJ2-7, with a weak D call TRBD1 (6 bases). This CDR3 comprises 14 residues. V was shortened by 3 bases and J by 5 bases, with 14 bases between the two germline ends. Germline assignment: CDR1 MDHEN and CDR2 SYDVKM. CDR3 in DNA: TGTGCCAGCAGTTTCCCAGGGGTTTCGGACGAGCAGTACTTC. As protein: CASSFPGVSDEQYF.

In its sample, this clonotype was seen a few times. The chain carries TRBV5-1 and TRBJ2-1, with 11 bases identical to TRBD2. The length of the CDR3 is 17 residues. V gave up 4 bases and J gave up 1 base; unmatched junction bases: 7. CDR1 is SGHRS and CDR2 is YFSETQ in the germline V gene. For the CDR3, the DNA is TGCGCCAGCAGCCAACTAGCGGGAGCGAGGTCCTACAATGAGCAGTTCTTC. It codes for CASSQLAGARSYNEQFF.

This clonotype appeared many times. The chain joins TRBV28 to TRBJ1-5; weak D call: TRBD1 (6 bases). Germline loops: CDR1 MDHEN, CDR2 SYDVKM. Trimming removed 8 bases from V and 0 bases from J, with 11 bases in between. This CDR3 is 14 amino acids long. This CDR3 reads CASGGRSSNQPQHF. For the CDR3, the DNA is TGTGCCAGCGGGGGGCGGAGTAGCAATCAGCCCCAGCATTTT.

The sample holds many counts of this clonotype. This chain connects TRBV20-1 to TRBJ2-2; D unclear. Germline CDR1 and CDR2: DFQATT and SNEGSKA (reference sequence). With 0 bases removed from V and 5 bases from J, the gap between germline ends came to 10 bases. The CDR3 sequence is 14 residues long. The CDR3, as DNA: TGCAGTGCTAGAGATCTCTGGAGTACCGGGGAGCTGTTTTTT. As protein: CSARDLWSTGELFF.

This clonotype came up a few times. The chain couples TRBV7-2 to TRBJ2-3; 10 bases fit TRBD1. This CDR3 has 19 residues. The junction had 10 bases not matched to a gene; V was cut back by 1 base and J by 0 bases. Germline loops: CDR1 SGHTA, CDR2 FQGNSA. CDR3 sequence: CASSLDHGTGVRSTDTQYF. The CDR3 nucleotides read TGTGCCAGCAGCTTAGATCACGGGACAGGGGTGAGAAGCACAGATACGCAGTATTTT.

This clonotype has a handful of counts. The gene calls are TRBV5-1 and TRBJ2-2; D gene ambiguous. The germline gives CDR1 SGHRS, CDR2 YFSETQ. Trimming took 4 bases from V and 5 from J, leaving 9 bases between them. The CDR3 runs 13 residues. Here the CDR3 DNA reads TGCGCCAGCAGCCAGGATCCTACCGGGGAGCTGTTTTTT. It encodes CASSQDPTGELFF.

This clonotype was recorded many times. The rearrangement links TRBV3-1 to TRBJ1-5; 8 bases are shared with TRBD1. Germline V gene lookup returns CDR1 LGHDT and CDR2 YNNKEL (reference sequence). V lost 1 base to trimming and J lost 5 bases; unmatched junction nucleotides: 4. This CDR3 has 15 amino acids. Written as DNA, the CDR3 is TGTGCCAGCAGCCAAGGCCAGGGGGCAGATCAGCCCCAGCATTTT. Its translation: CASSQGQGADQPQHF.

The rearrangement uses TRBV28 and TRBJ1-6, with 7 bases identical to TRBD1. V dropped 6 bases and J dropped 8; count of bases not matched to a gene: 7. CDR1 and CDR2 (germline): MDHEN, SYDVKM. The length of the CDR3 is 14 residues. CDR3 in DNA: TGTGCCAGCAGCAGAATCGACAGGGATTCACCCCTCCACTTT. This codes for CASSRIDRDSPLHF.

The chain carries TRBV11-2 and TRBJ2-2, with 8 bases that match TRBD1. V lost 5 bases to trimming and J lost 2 bases; unmatched junction nucleotides: 7. From germline, CDR1 is SGHAT and CDR2 FQNNGV. The CDR3 runs to 16 residues. In nucleotides, the CDR3 is TGTGCCAGCAGCAAGCGGGCAGGGGGCAACACCGGGGAGCTGTTTTTT. Protein sequence: CASSKRAGGNTGELFF. Variable domain in full (rest from reference TRBV11-2 and TRBJ2-2): EAGVAQSPRYKIIEKRQSVAFWCNPISGHATLYWYQQILGQGPKLLIQFQNNGVVDDSQLPKDRFSAERLKGVDSTLKIQPAKLEDSAVYLCASSKRAGGNTGELFFGEGSRLTVL.